This T cell receptor (beta chain) is from a study of early T cells in non-severe SARS-CoV-2 infection. Looking at the study overall: With bulk RNA from unsorted whole blood as input, sequencing yielded unpaired chains. General observations from the study: VDJdb matches were skewed toward anti-spike CD8 T cell responses.

The CDR3 totals 15 residues. V lost 6 bases to trimming and J lost 2 bases, with 11 bases between them. This clonotype was seen more than once but under ten times. Its antigen remains unknown. TCRdb itself ran the 5' RACE reads through MiXCR, one entry per CDR3 protein. The top ten hold under 7% of the sample, which has under 85,000 distinct CDR3 sequences, 8.5% to 10% seen once. Sequencing used whole blood. This chain joins TRBV12-3 or TRBV12-4 and TRBJ2-6; D may be TRBD2 (6 bases). This clonotype originated in an adult who was a healthcare worker with PCR-confirmed SARS-CoV-2 infection or an uninfected control (not recorded which). The CDR3 protein is CASSRRETGANVLTF. The CDR3 region has the DNA TGTGCCAGCAGCCGCCGGGAGACTGGGGCCAACGTCCTGACTTTC.